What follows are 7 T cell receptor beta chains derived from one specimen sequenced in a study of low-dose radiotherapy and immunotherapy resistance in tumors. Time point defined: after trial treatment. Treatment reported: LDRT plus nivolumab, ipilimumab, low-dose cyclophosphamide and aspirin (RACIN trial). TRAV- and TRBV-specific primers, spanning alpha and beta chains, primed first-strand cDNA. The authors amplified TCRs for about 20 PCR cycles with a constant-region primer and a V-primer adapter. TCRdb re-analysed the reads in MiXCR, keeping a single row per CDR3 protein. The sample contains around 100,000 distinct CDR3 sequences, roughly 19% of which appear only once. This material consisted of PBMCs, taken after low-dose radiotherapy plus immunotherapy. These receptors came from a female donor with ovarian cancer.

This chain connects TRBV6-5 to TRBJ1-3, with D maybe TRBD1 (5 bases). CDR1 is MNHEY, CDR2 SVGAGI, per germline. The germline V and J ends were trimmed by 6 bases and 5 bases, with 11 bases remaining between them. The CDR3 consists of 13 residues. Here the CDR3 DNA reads TGTGCCAGCAGCGGGGGAGGGAGAAACACCATATATTTT. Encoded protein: CASSGGGRNTIYF.

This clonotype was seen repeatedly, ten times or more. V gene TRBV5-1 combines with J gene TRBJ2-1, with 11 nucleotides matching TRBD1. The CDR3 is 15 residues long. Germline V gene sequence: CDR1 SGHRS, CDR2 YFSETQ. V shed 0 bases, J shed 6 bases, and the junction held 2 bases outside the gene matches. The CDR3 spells CASSLGDRGINEQFF. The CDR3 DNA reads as TGCGCCAGCAGCTTGGGGGACAGGGGGATCAATGAGCAGTTCTTC.

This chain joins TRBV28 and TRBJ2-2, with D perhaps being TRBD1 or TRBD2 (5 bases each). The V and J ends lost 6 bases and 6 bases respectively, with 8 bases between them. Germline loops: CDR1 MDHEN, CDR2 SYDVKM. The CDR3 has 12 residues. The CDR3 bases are TGTGCCAGCAGGAGGGGCCCCGGGGAGCTGTTTTTT. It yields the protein CASRRGPGELFF.

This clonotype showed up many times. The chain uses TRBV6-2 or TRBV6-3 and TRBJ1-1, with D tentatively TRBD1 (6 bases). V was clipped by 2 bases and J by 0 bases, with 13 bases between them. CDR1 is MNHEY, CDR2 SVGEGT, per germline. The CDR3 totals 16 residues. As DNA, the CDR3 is TGTGCCAGCAGTTACATGGGACACCAAATGAACACTGAAGCTTTCTTT. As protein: CASSYMGHQMNTEAFF.

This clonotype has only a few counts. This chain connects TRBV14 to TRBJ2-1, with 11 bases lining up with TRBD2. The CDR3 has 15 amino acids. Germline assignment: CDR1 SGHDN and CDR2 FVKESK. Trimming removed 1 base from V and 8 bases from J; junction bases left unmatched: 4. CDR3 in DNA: TGTGCCAGCAGCCAAGGGACTAGCGGGTACGATGAGCAGTTCTTC. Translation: CASSQGTSGYDEQFF.

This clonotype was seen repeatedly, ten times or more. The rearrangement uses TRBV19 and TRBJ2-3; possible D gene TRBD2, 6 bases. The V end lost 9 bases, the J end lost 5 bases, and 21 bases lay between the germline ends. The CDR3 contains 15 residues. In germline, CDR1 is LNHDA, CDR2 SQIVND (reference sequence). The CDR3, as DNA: TGTGCCAGCTCCTCCCGCGGGATAGACAGAGATACGCAGTATTTT. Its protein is CASSSRGIDRDTQYF. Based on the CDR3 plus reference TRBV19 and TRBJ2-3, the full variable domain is DGGITQSPKYLFRKEGQNVTLSCEQNLNHDAMYWYRQDPGQGLRLIYYSQIVNDFQKGDIAEGYSVSREKKESFPLTVTSAQKNPTAFYLCASSSRGIDRDTQYFGPGTRLTVL.

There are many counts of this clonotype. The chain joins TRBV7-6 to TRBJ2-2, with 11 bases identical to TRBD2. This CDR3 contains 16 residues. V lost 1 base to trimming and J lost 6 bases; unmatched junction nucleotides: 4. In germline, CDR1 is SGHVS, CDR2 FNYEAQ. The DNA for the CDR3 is TGTGCCAGCAGCTTAGTGCTAGCGGGAGGTTCCGGGGAGCTGTTTTTT. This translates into CASSLVLAGGSGELFF.